The clone carrying this T cell receptor beta chain has more than one count but fewer than ten. Germline CDR1 is MNHEY and CDR2 is SVGEGT. Between the trimmed V and J ends, which lost 5 bases and 2 bases, there was a span of 18 bases. The CDR3 consists of 16 residues. The data belong to a study of blood T cell repertoires in COVID-19. For the study at large: Collection of acute and convalescent COVID-19 samples took place in the United States, Italy and Spain. The analysed material was cDNA or gDNA that came from T cells, B-cell-depleted T cells, or PBMCs.

In the source study's methods: The assay estimated nucleated cells by amplifying reference gene primers. Sequencing used immunoSEQ multiplex PCR; TCRdb keeps in-frame clones, though not all of them. V and J calls and clone size are those listed in that table; D and trimming were worked out from the DNA. This table has roughly 150,000 clones, 80% to 85% appearing once. The sample taken for sequencing was peripheral blood. The TCR comes from a man in his 70s with active or convalescent COVID-19. The V gene is TRBV6-2 or TRBV6-3, the J gene TRBJ1-1; D is possibly TRBD1 (5 bases). The CDR3 loop reads CASSLSSGWGNTEAFF. CDR3 nucleotide sequence: TGTGCCAGCAGTCTCTCCTCAGGGTGGGGAAACACTGAAGCTTTCTTT.